This is a list of T cell receptor beta chains from one sample in a study of Ad26.COV2.S vaccination and SARS-CoV-2 variants. Profiling relied on immunoSEQ multiplex PCR, and the TCRdb table lists in-frame clones only, not all of them. Of 300,000 to 400,000 clones listed, 92% were seen once; the top ten hold about 3.8%. The sequencing here drew on peripheral blood, taken after recovery from COVID-19. The receptors here all came from a human donor who had recovered from COVID-19. The conserved cysteine and the conserved F or W are not part of the CDR3 here. The size entry is marked missing in some rows and otherwise reads once, few, many or a size class.

j_call: TRBJ1-2; v_call: TRBV25-1; clone_size: NA; cdr3_aa: ASSEFGRGGYT
j_call: TRBJ1-2; v_call: TRBV6-2/TRBV6-3; clone_size: NA; cdr3_aa: ASSYGYGYT
j_call: TRBJ1-6; v_call: TRBV6-5; clone_size: NA; cdr3_aa: ASSYSLTANSPLH
j_call: TRBJ2-4; v_call: TRBV27; clone_size: NA; cdr3_aa: ASSPRDRGKNIQY
j_call: TRBJ1-2; v_call: TRBV6-1; clone_size: NA; cdr3_aa: ASSEGQGDYGYT
j_call: TRBJ1-1; v_call: TRBV5-8; clone_size: NA; cdr3_aa: ASSWVGRTTEAF
j_call: TRBJ1-5; v_call: TRBV10-1; clone_size: NA; cdr3_aa: ASSQGSNQPQH
j_call: TRBJ1-1; v_call: TRBV7-8; clone_size: few; cdr3_aa: ASRSTGGRAF
j_call: TRBJ2-1; v_call: TRBV12-5; clone_size: NA; cdr3_aa: ASGLGGPYNEQF
j_call: TRBJ1-1; v_call: TRBV9; clone_size: NA; cdr3_aa: ASSVALGTGSANTEAF
j_call: TRBJ2-2; v_call: TRBV2; clone_size: NA; cdr3_aa: ASSGLSGGGTGELF
j_call: TRBJ2-7; v_call: TRBV2; clone_size: NA; cdr3_aa: AGGRDLSTYEQY
j_call: TRBJ1-2; v_call: TRBV19; clone_size: once; cdr3_aa: ASRRGAGDGYT
j_call: TRBJ2-5; v_call: TRBV6-1; clone_size: NA; cdr3_aa: ASSERGGTALRETQY
j_call: TRBJ1-1; v_call: TRBV6-6; clone_size: NA; cdr3_aa: ASAPGLGTEAF
j_call: TRBJ1-4; v_call: TRBV4-3; clone_size: NA; cdr3_aa: ASSQSNNNEKLF
j_call: TRBJ2-1; v_call: TRBV19; clone_size: NA; cdr3_aa: ASSIIAGSYNEQF
j_call: TRBJ2-7; v_call: TRBV5-4; clone_size: NA; cdr3_aa: ASSSQSEQY
j_call: TRBJ2-5; v_call: TRBV27; clone_size: NA; cdr3_aa: ASSLVQMGQASQETQY
j_call: TRBJ2-3; v_call: TRBV5-4; clone_size: NA; cdr3_aa: ASSFGLDRSYTDTQY
j_call: TRBJ1-3; v_call: TRBV6-4; clone_size: NA; cdr3_aa: ASRSSGHLFSGNTIY
j_call: TRBJ2-5; v_call: TRBV10-3; clone_size: NA; cdr3_aa: AISEKTGEKTQY
j_call: TRBJ1-1; v_call: TRBV5-1; clone_size: few; cdr3_aa: ASSLAASLNTEAF
j_call: TRBJ1-1; v_call: TRBV7-9; clone_size: NA; cdr3_aa: ASSLSPAGDTEAF
j_call: TRBJ2-7; v_call: TRBV10-1; clone_size: NA; cdr3_aa: ASSASTRGEQY
j_call: TRBJ2-2; v_call: TRBV5-1; clone_size: NA; cdr3_aa: ASRPTGNPGELF
j_call: TRBJ2-5; v_call: TRBV7-2; clone_size: NA; cdr3_aa: ASSSRLAGGQETQY
j_call: TRBJ2-5; v_call: TRBV14; clone_size: NA; cdr3_aa: ASSLDPQGTQY
j_call: TRBJ1-6; v_call: TRBV10-2; clone_size: NA; cdr3_aa: ASSEQGGRSPLH
j_call: TRBJ2-7; v_call: TRBV7-2; clone_size: NA; cdr3_aa: ASSLALAGEYEQY
j_call: TRBJ2-2; v_call: TRBV18; clone_size: once; cdr3_aa: ASSQLPRQGNTGELF
j_call: TRBJ2-5; v_call: TRBV25-1; clone_size: NA; cdr3_aa: ASSEGTGIQETQY